These T cell receptor delta chains were read from a single sample in a study of γδ T cells in repeated Plasmodium falciparum infection. TCRdb re-processed the multiplex PCR reads using CATT. The repertoire has 55,000 to 70,000 delta-chain clones, about 1.5% of them found once; the top ten carry roughly 15%. What was sequenced was gamma-delta T cells from blood. These receptor sequences come from a pool of human donors (malaria-infected and uninfected, not separated). CDR3s include the opening cysteine and the closing phenylalanine or tryptophan. Fields, in order: clone size, J gene, D gene, V gene, CDR3 DNA, CDR3 protein. The D gene is left open where the match is weak. Expanded clones get a size class; other rows say once, few or many, or leave the size out.

abundance: many; j_gene: TRDJ1; d_gene: NA; v_gene: TRDV1; CDR3nt: TGTGCTCTTGGGGAATTCCCAGCACTCCTCAGATTTTTTCCGGCCGATAAACTCATCTTT; CDR3aa: CALGEFPALLRFFPADKLIF
abundance: many; j_gene: TRDJ1; d_gene: NA; v_gene: TRDV1; CDR3nt: TGTGCTCTTGGGGAACTAACTACACCTCCCTGGGTGGCCGATAAACTCATCTTT; CDR3aa: CALGELTTPPWVADKLIF
abundance: many; j_gene: TRDJ2; d_gene: NA; v_gene: TRDV1; CDR3nt: TGTGCTCTTGGGGAGACACGGAAGAAACCCTACGGGGTTGGAAATCGACGCACAGCACAACTCTTCTTT; CDR3aa: CALGETRKKPYGVGNRRTAQLFF
abundance: many; j_gene: TRDJ1; d_gene: TRDD3; v_gene: TRDV2; CDR3nt: TGTGCCTGTGACACCGTGACTGGGGGATCCTCCCCATCGTACACCGATAAACTCATCTTT; CDR3aa: CACDTVTGGSSPSYTDKLIF
abundance: many; j_gene: TRDJ1; d_gene: TRDD3; v_gene: TRDV1; CDR3nt: TGTGCTCTTGGGGGTACGATCCATAGATCCTACTGGGGGATACGCGCCACCGATAAACTCATCTTT; CDR3aa: CALGGTIHRSYWGIRATDKLIF
abundance: NA; j_gene: TRDJ1; d_gene: TRDD3; v_gene: TRDV2; CDR3nt: TGTGCCTGTGATCCCTCCGTACTGGGGGATAAAACCGATAAACTCATCTTT; CDR3aa: CACDPSVLGDKTDKLIF
abundance: medium-sized; j_gene: TRDJ1; d_gene: NA; v_gene: TRDV1; CDR3nt: TGTGCTCTTGGGGATTTAAGGTACAGGGTTTACACCAATAAACTCATCTTT; CDR3aa: CALGDLRYRVYTNKLIF
abundance: many; j_gene: TRDJ1; d_gene: TRDD3; v_gene: TRDV1; CDR3nt: TGTGCTCTTGGGGAACGGAGTTCTCCTTCACTCTACTGGGGGATCCCTAAACTCATCTTT; CDR3aa: CALGERSSPSLYWGIPKLIF
abundance: medium-sized; j_gene: TRDJ2; d_gene: NA; v_gene: TRDV1; CDR3nt: TGTGCTCTTGGGGAATTTGATTGGGGGTCCTTGTCAGCACAACTCTTCTTT; CDR3aa: CALGEFDWGSLSAQLFF
abundance: many; j_gene: TRDJ1; d_gene: TRDD3; v_gene: TRDV1; CDR3nt: TGTGCTCTTGGGGAACTTAAAAGGCTCGACGTCTTTTTACTGAAACTGGGGGCCTACACCGATAAACTCATCTTT; CDR3aa: CALGELKRLDVFLLKLGAYTDKLIF
abundance: medium-sized; j_gene: TRDJ1; d_gene: TRDD3; v_gene: TRDV1; CDR3nt: TGTGCTCTTGGGGCCCTCTTCTCTTTTGGGGGACACGATAAACTCATCTTT; CDR3aa: CALGALFSFGGHDKLIF
abundance: many; j_gene: TRDJ1; d_gene: NA; v_gene: TRDV1; CDR3nt: TGTGCTCTTGGGGAGCTGGTATATCCCTCCAAGTACTGGGCTTGGGGGTCCGATAAACTCATCTTT; CDR3aa: CALGELVYPSKYWAWGSDKLIF
abundance: medium-sized; j_gene: TRDJ1; d_gene: NA; v_gene: TRDV1; CDR3nt: TGTGCTCTTGGGGAAACGACGCGCTGGTTAAACGATAAACTCATCTTT; CDR3aa: CALGETTRWLNDKLIF
abundance: medium-sized; j_gene: TRDJ1; d_gene: NA; v_gene: TRDV1; CDR3nt: TGCGCTCTTGGGGAAATATGGTTCCCCCGAAATACTTACACCGATAAACTCATCTTT; CDR3aa: CALGEIWFPRNTYTDKLIF
abundance: many; j_gene: TRDJ1; d_gene: TRDD3; v_gene: TRDV1; CDR3nt: TGTGCTCTTGGGGAACGCGCCCCCACCTTTCCCGTTCGGTATCTGGGGGATCCCAACACCGATAAACTCATCTTT; CDR3aa: CALGERAPTFPVRYLGDPNTDKLIF
abundance: medium-sized; j_gene: TRDJ1; d_gene: NA; v_gene: TRDV1; CDR3nt: TGTGCTATTGGGGAGCTTGCCCGGGATCCCCCCGATAAACTCATCTTT; CDR3aa: CAIGELARDPPDKLIF
abundance: many; j_gene: TRDJ1; d_gene: TRDD3; v_gene: TRDV3; CDR3nt: TGTGCCTCCCGTTTTTTCCTCTACCTTTACTGGGGGATACGCTCCGATAAACTCATCTTT; CDR3aa: CASRFFLYLYWGIRSDKLIF
abundance: many; j_gene: TRDJ2; d_gene: NA; v_gene: TRDV1; CDR3nt: TGTGCTCTTGGGGAAATCTTCCCGTACTGGAGGATATCTGCTCGAGCCGTGGCACAACTCTTCTTT; CDR3aa: CALGEIFPYWRISARAVAQLFF
abundance: many; j_gene: TRDJ1; d_gene: TRDD3; v_gene: TRDV2; CDR3nt: TGTGCCTGTGACGCTTGGGGGATATCGACCGATAAACTCATCTTT; CDR3aa: CACDAWGISTDKLIF
abundance: large; j_gene: TRDJ1; d_gene: TRDD3; v_gene: TRDV1; CDR3nt: TGTGCTCTTGGGGACTGCACTGGGGGATACGAGAAACTCATCTTT; CDR3aa: CALGDCTGGYEKLIF
abundance: many; j_gene: TRDJ1; d_gene: NA; v_gene: TRDV3; CDR3nt: TGTGCCTTTAGAACTCCTACGATGAAATTGTTCCGATACAGGCCGTACACCGATAAACTCATCTTT; CDR3aa: CAFRTPTMKLFRYRPYTDKLIF
abundance: many; j_gene: TRDJ4; d_gene: TRDD3; v_gene: TRDV2; CDR3nt: TGTGCCTGTGACCATTCCTCCGCTGGGGGATACGCCAGACCCCTGATCTTT; CDR3aa: CACDHSSAGGYARPLIF
abundance: NA; j_gene: TRDJ1; d_gene: NA; v_gene: TRDV1; CDR3nt: TGTGCCTCCTTCCGCGGGGACACAACCGATAAACTCATCTTT; CDR3aa: CASFRGDTTDKLIF
abundance: medium-sized; j_gene: TRDJ1; d_gene: NA; v_gene: TRDV1; CDR3nt: TGTGCTCTTGGGGTCCGTAGGGGGGCGGCCCAAGAGGCGTATACTGTCCTCACCGATAAACTCATCTTT; CDR3aa: CALGVRRGAAQEAYTVLTDKLIF
abundance: many; j_gene: TRDJ2; d_gene: TRDD3; v_gene: TRDV2; CDR3nt: TGTGCCTGTGACACCGTTCTTACTGGGGGAGCTTTGACAGCACAACTCTTCTTT; CDR3aa: CACDTVLTGGALTAQLFF
abundance: many; j_gene: TRDJ1; d_gene: TRDD3; v_gene: TRDV2; CDR3nt: TGTGCCTGTGACTCTACTGGGGGCCCGGGATGGGAGGGACACACCGATAAACTCATCTTT; CDR3aa: CACDSTGGPGWEGHTDKLIF